Listed below are T cell receptor beta chains from one sample, sequenced in a study of long-term antiretroviral therapy in people with HIV. Profiling relied on immunoSEQ multiplex PCR, and the TCRdb table lists in-frame clones only, not all of them. Here the sample spans around 20,000 clones, 70% to 90% being singletons. The input for sequencing was unsorted PBMCs, taken approximately 2.5 years after starting antiretroviral therapy. The receptors here all came from a woman aged 45-65 years with HIV. Both conserved end residues are part of each CDR3. Each record gives: J gene, V gene, clone size, D gene, CDR3 protein, CDR3 DNA. The D gene is left open where the match is weak. Size tells how often a clone was seen (once, few, many) or the class of an expanded clone, and some rows leave it out.

j_call: TRBJ2-7; v_call: TRBV18; clone_size: .; d_call: .; cdr3_aa: CASSPGSTSLYEQYF; cdr3_nt: TGTGCCAGCTCACCGGGAAGTACCTCCTTGTACGAGCAGTACTTC
j_call: TRBJ2-2; v_call: TRBV7-2; clone_size: few; d_call: TRBD2; cdr3_aa: CASSRLAEGTGELFF; cdr3_nt: TGTGCCAGCAGCCGGCTAGCGGAGGGGACCGGGGAGCTGTTTTTT
j_call: TRBJ2-7; v_call: TRBV7-9; clone_size: .; d_call: .; cdr3_aa: CASSLATATYEQYF; cdr3_nt: TGTGCCAGCAGCTTAGCCACGGCGACCTACGAGCAGTACTTC
j_call: TRBJ1-4; v_call: TRBV28; clone_size: .; d_call: .; cdr3_aa: CASSLTGGATNEKLFF; cdr3_nt: TGTGCCAGCAGTTTAACAGGCGGCGCAACTAATGAAAAACTGTTTTTT
j_call: TRBJ2-3; v_call: TRBV9; clone_size: .; d_call: .; cdr3_aa: CASSGGGTDTQYF; cdr3_nt: TGTGCCAGCAGCGGGGGGGGCACAGATACGCAGTATTTT
j_call: TRBJ1-2; v_call: TRBV7-9; clone_size: .; d_call: TRBD1; cdr3_aa: CASAVGTGGYGYTF; cdr3_nt: TGTGCCAGCGCGGTCGGGACAGGGGGATATGGCTACACCTTC
j_call: TRBJ1-1; v_call: TRBV18; clone_size: once; d_call: .; cdr3_aa: CASSPGVTEAFF; cdr3_nt: TGTGCCAGCTCACCAGGGGTCACTGAAGCTTTCTTT
j_call: TRBJ2-5; v_call: TRBV28; clone_size: .; d_call: .; cdr3_aa: CASSTIRGLQETQYF; cdr3_nt: TGTGCCAGCAGCACCATCAGGGGACTGCAAGAGACCCAGTACTTC
j_call: TRBJ2-2; v_call: TRBV18; clone_size: .; d_call: .; cdr3_aa: CASSPIQVPANTGELFF; cdr3_nt: TGTGCCAGCTCACCGATTCAGGTTCCCGCGAACACCGGGGAGCTGTTTTTT
j_call: TRBJ2-7; v_call: TRBV27; clone_size: few; d_call: .; cdr3_aa: CASSFQGYEQYF; cdr3_nt: TGTGCCAGCAGTTTCCAGGGTTACGAGCAGTACTTC
j_call: TRBJ2-1; v_call: TRBV6-6; clone_size: once; d_call: .; cdr3_aa: CASRLNRDRNEQFF; cdr3_nt: TGTGCCAGCAGGCTCAACAGGGATAGGAATGAGCAGTTCTTC
j_call: TRBJ2-1; v_call: TRBV7-3; clone_size: .; d_call: .; cdr3_aa: CASSLGRGSYNEQFF; cdr3_nt: TGTGCCAGCAGCTTAGGAAGAGGCTCCTACAATGAGCAGTTCTTC
j_call: TRBJ2-7; v_call: TRBV18; clone_size: .; d_call: TRBD1; cdr3_aa: CASSPGTERYEQYF; cdr3_nt: TGTGCCAGCTCACCAGGGACAGAACGGTACGAGCAGTACTTC
j_call: TRBJ2-5; v_call: TRBV6-1; clone_size: .; d_call: TRBD1; cdr3_aa: CASIRTGAGETQYF; cdr3_nt: TGTGCCAGCATCAGGACAGGGGCTGGAGAGACCCAGTACTTC
j_call: TRBJ1-1; v_call: TRBV6-4; clone_size: once; d_call: .; cdr3_aa: CASNRRRWNTEAFF; cdr3_nt: TGTGCCAGCAACCGTCGACGTTGGAACACTGAAGCTTTCTTT
j_call: TRBJ1-1; v_call: TRBV9; clone_size: .; d_call: .; cdr3_aa: CASSVTPQGNTEAFF; cdr3_nt: TGTGCCAGCAGCGTGACCCCCCAAGGGAACACTGAAGCTTTCTTT
j_call: TRBJ1-1; v_call: TRBV28; clone_size: .; d_call: .; cdr3_aa: CASNLLGTEAFF; cdr3_nt: TGTGCCAGCAACCTCTTGGGCACTGAAGCTTTCTTT
j_call: TRBJ2-7; v_call: TRBV28; clone_size: .; d_call: .; cdr3_aa: CASTGPGGSNFYEQYF; cdr3_nt: TGTGCCAGCACCGGCCCAGGGGGGTCAAACTTCTACGAGCAGTACTTC
j_call: TRBJ1-1; v_call: TRBV19; clone_size: .; d_call: .; cdr3_aa: CASSINSGDGTEAFF; cdr3_nt: TGTGCCAGTAGTATAAATAGCGGGGACGGAACTGAAGCTTTCTTT
j_call: TRBJ2-5; v_call: TRBV7-9; clone_size: .; d_call: .; cdr3_aa: CASSLEVEPWGRTQYF; cdr3_nt: TGTGCCAGCAGCTTAGAGGTGGAGCCGTGGGGCAGGACCCAGTACTTC
j_call: TRBJ2-3; v_call: TRBV5-1; clone_size: once; d_call: .; cdr3_aa: CASSTSYREPTDTQYF; cdr3_nt: TGCGCCAGCAGCACCAGTTACCGCGAACCCACAGATACGCAGTATTTT
j_call: TRBJ2-7; v_call: TRBV5-1; clone_size: few; d_call: TRBD1; cdr3_aa: CASSPTGATYEQYF; cdr3_nt: TGCGCCAGCAGCCCGACAGGGGCCACCTACGAGCAGTACTTC
j_call: TRBJ2-7; v_call: TRBV29-1; clone_size: .; d_call: TRBD1; cdr3_aa: CSVRKQTQGEQYF; cdr3_nt: TGCAGCGTCCGTAAACAAACACAGGGGGAGCAGTACTTC
j_call: TRBJ1-1; v_call: TRBV11-1; clone_size: .; d_call: .; cdr3_aa: CASSLARGRDEAFF; cdr3_nt: TGTGCCAGCAGCTTAGCACGCGGACGTGATGAAGCTTTCTTT
j_call: TRBJ2-7; v_call: TRBV5-1; clone_size: .; d_call: TRBD1; cdr3_aa: CASSMLSGTGSYEQYF; cdr3_nt: TGCGCCAGCAGCATGCTATCCGGGACAGGCTCCTACGAGCAGTACTTC
j_call: TRBJ1-2; v_call: TRBV28; clone_size: once; d_call: .; cdr3_aa: CASSLGGYGYTF; cdr3_nt: TGTGCCAGCAGCCTAGGCGGCTATGGCTACACCTTC
j_call: TRBJ2-2; v_call: TRBV6-5; clone_size: .; d_call: .; cdr3_aa: CASSYAQGNTGELFF; cdr3_nt: TGTGCCAGCAGTTACGCCCAGGGCAACACCGGGGAGCTGTTTTTT
j_call: TRBJ1-1; v_call: TRBV6-1; clone_size: .; d_call: .; cdr3_aa: CASKVTEAFF; cdr3_nt: TGTGCCAGCAAGGTAACTGAAGCTTTCTTT
j_call: TRBJ2-1; v_call: TRBV7-9; clone_size: .; d_call: .; cdr3_aa: CASSLNAQPYNEQFF; cdr3_nt: TGTGCCAGCAGCTTAAACGCCCAACCCTACAATGAGCAGTTCTTC
j_call: TRBJ2-7; v_call: TRBV18; clone_size: .; d_call: .; cdr3_aa: CASSRADWGEQYF; cdr3_nt: TGTGCCAGCTCACGGGCCGACTGGGGGGAGCAGTACTTC
j_call: TRBJ2-4; v_call: TRBV29-1; clone_size: .; d_call: .; cdr3_aa: CSVGAGLNIQYF; cdr3_nt: TGCAGCGTTGGGGCTGGATTGAACATTCAGTACTTC
j_call: TRBJ2-7; v_call: TRBV27; clone_size: .; d_call: .; cdr3_aa: CASSPYSTYEQYF; cdr3_nt: TGTGCCAGCAGTCCTTATTCGACCTACGAGCAGTACTTC
j_call: TRBJ1-5; v_call: TRBV4-1; clone_size: .; d_call: .; cdr3_aa: CASSPKVGQSNQPQHF; cdr3_nt: TGCGCCAGCAGCCCGAAAGTCGGACAGAGCAATCAGCCCCAGCATTTT
j_call: TRBJ1-5; v_call: TRBV5-5; clone_size: .; d_call: .; cdr3_aa: CASSLGQYSNQPQHF; cdr3_nt: TGTGCCAGCAGCTTGGGGCAGTATAGCAATCAGCCCCAGCATTTT
j_call: TRBJ1-4; v_call: TRBV6-5; clone_size: few; d_call: .; cdr3_aa: CASSYFSDEKLFF; cdr3_nt: TGTGCCAGCAGTTACTTTTCGGATGAAAAACTGTTTTTT
j_call: TRBJ2-1; v_call: TRBV28; clone_size: .; d_call: TRBD1; cdr3_aa: CASRPTGQGGRNEQFF; cdr3_nt: TGTGCCAGCAGACCTACAGGACAGGGGGGAAGGAATGAGCAGTTCTTC
j_call: TRBJ2-1; v_call: TRBV7-9; clone_size: .; d_call: .; cdr3_aa: CASSYTNNEQFF; cdr3_nt: TGTGCCAGCAGCTACACAAACAATGAGCAGTTCTTC
j_call: TRBJ2-7; v_call: TRBV7-9; clone_size: .; d_call: .; cdr3_aa: CASSLMGNAYEQYF; cdr3_nt: TGTGCCAGCAGCTTAATGGGGAATGCCTACGAGCAGTACTTC
j_call: TRBJ2-3; v_call: TRBV6-5; clone_size: once; d_call: .; cdr3_aa: CASSSGRRPSTDTQYF; cdr3_nt: TGTGCCAGCAGTTCCGGAAGAAGACCTAGCACAGATACGCAGTATTTT
j_call: TRBJ2-7; v_call: TRBV7-9; clone_size: .; d_call: .; cdr3_aa: CASSLLLTPAEQYF; cdr3_nt: TGTGCCAGCAGCTTACTTCTAACACCGGCCGAGCAGTACTTC
j_call: TRBJ2-7; v_call: TRBV5-1; clone_size: .; d_call: .; cdr3_aa: CASSLQGIGYEQYF; cdr3_nt: TGCGCCAGCAGCTTGCAGGGGATCGGATACGAGCAGTACTTC
j_call: TRBJ1-2; v_call: TRBV4-3; clone_size: .; d_call: .; cdr3_aa: CASSQDYGGGGYGYTF; cdr3_nt: TGCGCCAGCAGCCAAGATTACGGGGGAGGGGGCTATGGCTACACCTTC
j_call: TRBJ2-7; v_call: TRBV6-1; clone_size: .; d_call: TRBD2; cdr3_aa: CASSDGLAPYEQYF; cdr3_nt: TGTGCCAGCAGTGACGGACTAGCTCCCTACGAGCAGTACTTC
j_call: TRBJ2-7; v_call: TRBV29-1; clone_size: .; d_call: TRBD1; cdr3_aa: CSVARGPYEQYF; cdr3_nt: TGCAGCGTTGCCAGGGGGCCCTACGAGCAGTACTTC
j_call: TRBJ2-7; v_call: TRBV9; clone_size: .; d_call: .; cdr3_aa: CASSVEEGLEQYF; cdr3_nt: TGTGCCAGCAGCGTAGAGGAAGGTCTCGAGCAGTACTTC
j_call: TRBJ2-3; v_call: TRBV15; clone_size: .; d_call: .; cdr3_aa: CATNSRGWGDTQYF; cdr3_nt: TGTGCCACCAATTCCCGAGGTTGGGGAGATACGCAGTATTTT
j_call: TRBJ2-7; v_call: TRBV7-2; clone_size: .; d_call: .; cdr3_aa: CASSLEGIYEQYF; cdr3_nt: TGTGCCAGCAGCTTAGAGGGGATCTACGAGCAGTACTTC
j_call: TRBJ1-3; v_call: TRBV23-1; clone_size: .; d_call: .; cdr3_aa: CASSKQQNGNTIYF; cdr3_nt: TGCGCCAGCAGTAAACAGCAAAACGGAAACACCATATATTTT
j_call: TRBJ1-1; v_call: TRBV5-6; clone_size: .; d_call: TRBD1; cdr3_aa: CASSGTGGITEAFF; cdr3_nt: TGTGCCAGCAGCGGGACAGGGGGCATCACTGAAGCTTTCTTT
j_call: TRBJ2-1; v_call: TRBV14; clone_size: .; d_call: .; cdr3_aa: CASSQDLDEQFF; cdr3_nt: TGTGCCAGCAGCCAAGATCTTGACGAGCAGTTCTTC
j_call: TRBJ1-1; v_call: TRBV6-1; clone_size: .; d_call: .; cdr3_aa: CASSYGEDTEAFF; cdr3_nt: TGTGCCAGCAGTTATGGAGAGGACACTGAAGCTTTCTTT
j_call: TRBJ1-2; v_call: TRBV29-1; clone_size: .; d_call: TRBD1; cdr3_aa: CTYGTGREGYTF; cdr3_nt: TGCACCTACGGGACAGGGAGAGAAGGCTACACCTTC
j_call: TRBJ2-7; v_call: TRBV6-1; clone_size: .; d_call: .; cdr3_aa: CASRPAEIYEQYF; cdr3_nt: TGTGCCAGCAGACCAGCGGAGATATACGAGCAGTACTTC